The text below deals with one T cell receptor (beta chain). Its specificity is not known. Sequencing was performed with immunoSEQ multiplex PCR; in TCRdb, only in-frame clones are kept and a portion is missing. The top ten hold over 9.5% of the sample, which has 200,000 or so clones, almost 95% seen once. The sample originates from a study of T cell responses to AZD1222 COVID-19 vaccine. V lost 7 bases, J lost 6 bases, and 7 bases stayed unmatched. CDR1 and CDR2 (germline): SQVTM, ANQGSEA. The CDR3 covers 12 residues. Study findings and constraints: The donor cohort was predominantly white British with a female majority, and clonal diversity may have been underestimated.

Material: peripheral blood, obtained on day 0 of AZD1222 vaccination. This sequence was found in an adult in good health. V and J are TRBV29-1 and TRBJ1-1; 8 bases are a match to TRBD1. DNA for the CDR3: TGCAGCGGCGGGACAGGACTAGCTGAAGCTTTCTTT. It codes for CSGGTGLAEAFF.